This T cell receptor beta chain was found in a study of blood T cell repertoires in COVID-19. Across the study: From the United States, Italy and Spain came samples of acute and convalescent COVID-19. Sample material is recorded as cDNA or gDNA derived from T cells, B-cell-depleted T cells, or PBMCs.

Methods used by the authors: How many nucleated cells were present was estimated from reference gene primer amplification. Assay used: immunoSEQ multiplex PCR; TCRdb lists only in-frame clones, some missing. That table is the source of V, J and clone size, and D and trimming were worked out from the DNA. The sample lists 100,000 to 150,000 clones, around 80% seen once, with around 1.9% in the top ten. CDR1 GTSNPN and CDR2 SVGIG come from the germline V gene (reference sequence). V lost 1 base and J lost 5, with 8 bases in between. The CDR3 has 12 residues. This clone was found a few times. The sample consisted of peripheral blood. The chain combines TRBV30 with TRBJ1-2; possibly TRBD1 for D (6 bases). The origin of this receptor is a man between 65 and 85 years old with acute or convalescent COVID-19. In DNA form, the CDR3 reads TGTGCCTGGAGTGCACAGGGATATGGCTACACCTTC. Its translation is CAWSAQGYGYTF.